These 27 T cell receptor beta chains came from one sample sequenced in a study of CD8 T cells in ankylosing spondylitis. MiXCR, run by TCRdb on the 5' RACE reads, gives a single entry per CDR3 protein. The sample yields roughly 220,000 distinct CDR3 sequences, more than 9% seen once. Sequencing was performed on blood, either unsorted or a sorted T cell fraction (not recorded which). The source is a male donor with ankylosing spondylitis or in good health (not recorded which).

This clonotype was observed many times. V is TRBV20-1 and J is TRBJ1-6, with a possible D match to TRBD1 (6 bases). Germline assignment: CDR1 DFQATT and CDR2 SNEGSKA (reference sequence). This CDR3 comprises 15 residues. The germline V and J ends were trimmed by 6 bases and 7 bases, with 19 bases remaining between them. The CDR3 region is CSAPSPGQGNSPLHF. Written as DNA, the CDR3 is TGCAGTGCCCCCTCCCCGGGGCAGGGGAATTCACCCCTCCACTTT.

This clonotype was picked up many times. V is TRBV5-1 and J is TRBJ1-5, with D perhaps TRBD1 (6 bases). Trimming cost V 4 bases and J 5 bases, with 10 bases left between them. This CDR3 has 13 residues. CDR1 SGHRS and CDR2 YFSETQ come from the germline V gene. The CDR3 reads CASSGGLDQPQHF. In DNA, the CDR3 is TGCGCCAGCAGCGGGGGGCTTGATCAGCCCCAGCATTTT. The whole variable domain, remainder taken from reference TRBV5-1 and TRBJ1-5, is KAGVTQTPRYLIKTRGQQVTLSCSPISGHRSVSWYQQTPGQGLQFLFEYFSETQRNKGNFPGRFSGRQFSNSRSEMNVSTLELGDSALYLCASSGGLDQPQHFGDGTRLSIL.

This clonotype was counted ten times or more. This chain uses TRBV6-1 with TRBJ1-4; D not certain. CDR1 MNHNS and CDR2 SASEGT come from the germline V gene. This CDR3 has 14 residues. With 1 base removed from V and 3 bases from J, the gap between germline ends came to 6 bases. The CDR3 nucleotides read TGTGCCAGCAGTGAAGGAACATCTAATGAAAAACTGTTTTTT. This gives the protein CASSEGTSNEKLFF.

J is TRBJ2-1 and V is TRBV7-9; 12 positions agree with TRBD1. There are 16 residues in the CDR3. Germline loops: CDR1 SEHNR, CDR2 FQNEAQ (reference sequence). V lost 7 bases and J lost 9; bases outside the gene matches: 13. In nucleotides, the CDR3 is TGTGCCAGCAAAATACACCGGGACAGGGGGCAGGGTGAGCAGTTCTTC. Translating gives CASKIHRDRGQGEQFF. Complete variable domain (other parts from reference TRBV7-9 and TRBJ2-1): DTGVSQNPRHKITKRGQNVTFRCDPISEHNRLYWYRQTLGQGPEFLTYFQNEAQLEKSRLLSDRFSAERPKGSFSTLEIQRTEQGDSAMYLCASKIHRDRGQGEQFFGPGTRLTVL.

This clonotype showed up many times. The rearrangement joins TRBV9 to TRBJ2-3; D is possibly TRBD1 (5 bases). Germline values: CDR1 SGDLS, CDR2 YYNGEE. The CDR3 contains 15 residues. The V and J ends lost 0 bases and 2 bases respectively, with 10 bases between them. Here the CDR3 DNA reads TGTGCCAGCAGCGTAGGTTGGGGCCCCACAGATACGCAGTATTTT. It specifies CASSVGWGPTDTQYF. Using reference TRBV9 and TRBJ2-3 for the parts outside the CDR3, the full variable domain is DSGVTQTPKHLITATGQRVTLRCSPRSGDLSVYWYQQSLDQGLQFLIQYYNGEERAKGNILERFSAQQFPDLHSELNLSSLELGDSALYFCASSVGWGPTDTQYFGPGTRLTVL.

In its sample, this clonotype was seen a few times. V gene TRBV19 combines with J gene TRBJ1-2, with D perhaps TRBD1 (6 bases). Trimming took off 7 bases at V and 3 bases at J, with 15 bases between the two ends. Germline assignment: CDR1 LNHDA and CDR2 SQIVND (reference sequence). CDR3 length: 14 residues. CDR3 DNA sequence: TGTGCCAGTAAGGTCCAGGGGTTGGACTATGGCTACACCTTC. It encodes CASKVQGLDYGYTF.

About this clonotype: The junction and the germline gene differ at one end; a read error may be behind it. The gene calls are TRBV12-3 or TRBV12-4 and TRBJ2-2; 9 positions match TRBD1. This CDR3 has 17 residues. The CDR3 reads CASSSSAQGARTGELLF. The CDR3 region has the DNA TGTGCCAGCAGTTCGTCGGCACAGGGGGCGAGGACCGGGGAGCTGCTTTTT.

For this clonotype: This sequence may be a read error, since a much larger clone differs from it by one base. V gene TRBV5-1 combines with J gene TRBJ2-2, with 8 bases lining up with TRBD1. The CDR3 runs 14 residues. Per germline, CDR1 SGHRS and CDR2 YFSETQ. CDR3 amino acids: CASTQGASTGELSF. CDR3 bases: TGCGCCAGCACTCAGGGGGCATCAACCGGGGAGCTGTCTTTT.

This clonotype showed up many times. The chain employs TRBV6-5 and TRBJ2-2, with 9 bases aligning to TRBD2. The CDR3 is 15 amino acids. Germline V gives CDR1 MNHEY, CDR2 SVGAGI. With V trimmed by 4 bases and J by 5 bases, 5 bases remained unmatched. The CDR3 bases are TGTGCCAGCAGTTCGGGCGGGGGGGTTACCGGGGAGCTGTTTTTT. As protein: CASSSGGGVTGELFF.

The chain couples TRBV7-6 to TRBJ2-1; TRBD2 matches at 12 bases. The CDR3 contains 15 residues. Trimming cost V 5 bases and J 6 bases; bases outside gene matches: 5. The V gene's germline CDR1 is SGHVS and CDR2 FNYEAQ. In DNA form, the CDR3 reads TGTGCCAGCAGCCCCGGACTAGCGGGGACCAATGAGCAGTTCTTC. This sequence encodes CASSPGLAGTNEQFF.

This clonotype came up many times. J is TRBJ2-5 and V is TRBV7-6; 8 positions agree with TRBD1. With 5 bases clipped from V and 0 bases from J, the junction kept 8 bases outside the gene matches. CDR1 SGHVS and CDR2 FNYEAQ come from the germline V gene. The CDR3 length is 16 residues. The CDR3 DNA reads TGTGCCAGCAGCAAGGGACAGGATCCATACCAAGAGACCCAGTACTTC. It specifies CASSKGQDPYQETQYF.

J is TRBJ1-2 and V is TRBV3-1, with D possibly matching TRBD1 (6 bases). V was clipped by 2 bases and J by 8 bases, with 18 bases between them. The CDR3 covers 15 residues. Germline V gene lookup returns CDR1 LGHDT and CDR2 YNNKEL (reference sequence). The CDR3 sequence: CASSQRLGAPGGYTF. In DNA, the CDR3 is TGTGCCAGCAGCCAACGGCTGGGGGCGCCAGGAGGCTACACCTTC.

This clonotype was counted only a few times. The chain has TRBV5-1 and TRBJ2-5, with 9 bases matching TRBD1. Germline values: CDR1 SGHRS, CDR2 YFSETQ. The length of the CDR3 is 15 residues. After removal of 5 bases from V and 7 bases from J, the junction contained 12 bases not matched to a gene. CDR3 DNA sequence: TGCGCCAGCAGAGAAGACAGGGGGGTGATAACGACCCAGTACTTC. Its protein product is CASREDRGVITTQYF.

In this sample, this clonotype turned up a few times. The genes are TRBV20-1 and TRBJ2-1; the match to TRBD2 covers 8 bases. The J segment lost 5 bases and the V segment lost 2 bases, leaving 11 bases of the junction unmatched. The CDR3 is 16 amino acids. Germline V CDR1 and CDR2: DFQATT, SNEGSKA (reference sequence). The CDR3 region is CSARSLGGGPDNEQFF. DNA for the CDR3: TGCAGTGCTAGATCCCTTGGCGGGGGGCCCGACAATGAGCAGTTCTTC.

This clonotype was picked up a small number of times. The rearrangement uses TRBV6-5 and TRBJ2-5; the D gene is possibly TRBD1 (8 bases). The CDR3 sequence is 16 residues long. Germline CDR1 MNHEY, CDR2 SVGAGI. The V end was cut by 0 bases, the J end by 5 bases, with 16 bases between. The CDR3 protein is CASSYSYRGGLETQYF. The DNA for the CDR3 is TGTGCCAGCAGTTACTCTTACAGGGGGGGTTTGGAGACCCAGTACTTC.

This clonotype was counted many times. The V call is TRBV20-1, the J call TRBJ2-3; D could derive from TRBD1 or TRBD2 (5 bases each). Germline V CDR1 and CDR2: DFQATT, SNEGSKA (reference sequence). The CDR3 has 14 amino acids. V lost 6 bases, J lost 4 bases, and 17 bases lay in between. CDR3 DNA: TGCAGTGCGCGACCGGGACGGTGGGCAGATACGCAGTATTTT. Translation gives CSARPGRWADTQYF.

DNA of the CDR3: TGTGCCTGGAGGACTAGCGGGGGTAACAATGAGCAGTTCTTC. This codes for CAWRTSGGNNEQFF. This rearrangement joins TRBV30 to TRBJ2-1; 12 bases match TRBD2. The CDR3 contains 14 residues. With V trimmed by 3 bases and J by 5 bases, 2 bases remained unmatched. The V gene's germline CDR1 is GTSNPN and CDR2 SVGIG (reference sequence).

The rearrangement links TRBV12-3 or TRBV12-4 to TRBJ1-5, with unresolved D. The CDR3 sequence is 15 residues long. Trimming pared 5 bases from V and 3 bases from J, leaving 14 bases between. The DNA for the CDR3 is TGTGCCAGCAGTCCCCTGGCTGACTTCAATCAGCCCCAGCATTTT. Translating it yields CASSPLADFNQPQHF.

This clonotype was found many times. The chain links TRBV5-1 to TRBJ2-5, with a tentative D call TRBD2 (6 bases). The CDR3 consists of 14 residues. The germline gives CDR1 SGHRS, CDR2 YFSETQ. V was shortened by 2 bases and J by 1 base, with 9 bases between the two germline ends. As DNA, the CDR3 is TGCGCCAGCAGCTTAGGGCGGGGCCAAGAGACCCAGTACTTC. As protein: CASSLGRGQETQYF.

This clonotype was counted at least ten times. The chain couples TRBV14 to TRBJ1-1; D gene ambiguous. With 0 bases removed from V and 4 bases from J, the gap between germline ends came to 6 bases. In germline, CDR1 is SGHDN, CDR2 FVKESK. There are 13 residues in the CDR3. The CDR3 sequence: CASSQDLGTEAFF. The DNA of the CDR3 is TGTGCCAGCAGCCAAGATTTGGGCACTGAAGCTTTCTTT.

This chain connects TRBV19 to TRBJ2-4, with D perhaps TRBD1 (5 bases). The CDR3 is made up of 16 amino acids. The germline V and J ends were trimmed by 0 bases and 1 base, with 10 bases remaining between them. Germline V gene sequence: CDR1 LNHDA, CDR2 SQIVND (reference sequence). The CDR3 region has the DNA TGTGCCAGTAGTATAGATTCAGGGTCGGCCAAAAACATTCAGTACTTC. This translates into CASSIDSGSAKNIQYF.

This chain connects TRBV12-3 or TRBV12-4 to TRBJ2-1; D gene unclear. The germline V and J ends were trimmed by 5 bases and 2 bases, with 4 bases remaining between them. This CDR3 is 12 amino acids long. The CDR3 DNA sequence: TGTGCCAGCAGTACCACCTACAATGAGCAGTTCTTC. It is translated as CASSTTYNEQFF.

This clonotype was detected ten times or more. CDR3 nucleotides: TGCGCCAGCAGCTTGGGGGACAACTCTGGAAACACCATATATTTT. Translation: CASSLGDNSGNTIYF. The J gene is TRBJ1-3, the V gene TRBV5-1; possible D gene TRBD1, 6 bases. The CDR3 has 15 residues. The germline CDR1 and CDR2 sequences are SGHRS and YFSETQ. V lost 0 bases and J lost 0, with 7 bases in between.

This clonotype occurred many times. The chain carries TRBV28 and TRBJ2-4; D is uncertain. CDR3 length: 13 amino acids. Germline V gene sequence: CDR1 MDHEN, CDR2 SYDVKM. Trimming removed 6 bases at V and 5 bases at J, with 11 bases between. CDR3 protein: CASSLRFENIQYF. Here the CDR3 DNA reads TGTGCCAGCAGCTTAAGATTCGAAAACATTCAGTACTTC.

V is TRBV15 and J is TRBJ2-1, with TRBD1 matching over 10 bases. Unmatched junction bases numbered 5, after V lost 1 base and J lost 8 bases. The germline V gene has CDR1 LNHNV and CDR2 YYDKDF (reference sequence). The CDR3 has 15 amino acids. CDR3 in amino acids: CATSRGDRGSDEQFF. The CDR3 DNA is TGTGCCACCAGCAGAGGGGACAGGGGATCGGATGAGCAGTTCTTC.

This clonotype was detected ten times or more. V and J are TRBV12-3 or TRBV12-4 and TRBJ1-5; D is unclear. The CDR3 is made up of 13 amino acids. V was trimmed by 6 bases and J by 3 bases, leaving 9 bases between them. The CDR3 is CASSPKPNQPQHF. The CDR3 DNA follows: TGTGCCAGCAGCCCCAAACCCAATCAGCCCCAGCATTTT.

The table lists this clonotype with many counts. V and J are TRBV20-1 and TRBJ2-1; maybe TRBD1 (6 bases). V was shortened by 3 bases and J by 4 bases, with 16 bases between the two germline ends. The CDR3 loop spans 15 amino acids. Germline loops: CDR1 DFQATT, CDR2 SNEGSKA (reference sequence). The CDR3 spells CSARALGTSYNEQFF. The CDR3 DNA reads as TGCAGTGCTAGGGCCCTCGGGACAAGTTACAATGAGCAGTTCTTC.